Listed here are 8 T cell receptor beta chains from one sample, sequenced in a study of T cell responses to AZD1222 COVID-19 vaccine (dated by TCRdb to about 2021). The library was obtained by the immunoSEQ multiplex PCR assay. TCRdb limited this immuneACCESS table to in-frame rearrangements with V and J called. A share of clones is missing; checked studies link under half to unresolved V genes, and the rest is unexplained. The sample includes 100,000 to 130,000 clones, with about nine tenths observed a single time. The ten biggest clones cover around 5.9% of the sample. In light of the paper, this sample's time point label describes: about 28 days (+/-7) after the second vaccine dose. This material consisted of peripheral blood, taken 28 days after the second AZD1222 dose. The receptors stem from an adult who received the AZD1222 COVID-19 vaccine.

V gene TRBV13 combines with J gene TRBJ2-3; 8 bases line up with TRBD2. V lost 0 bases to trimming and J lost 4 bases; unmatched junction nucleotides: 3. There are 15 residues in the CDR3. Germline V gene lookup returns CDR1 PRHDT and CDR2 FYEKMQ (reference sequence). In DNA form, the CDR3 reads TGTGCCAGCAGCTTAGGCCGGGGGGGCGCAGATACGCAGTATTTT. Protein product: CASSLGRGGADTQYF.

The gene calls are TRBV30 and TRBJ1-2; the D is unclear. The germline CDR1 and CDR2 sequences are GTSNPN and SVGIG (reference sequence). V was shortened by 0 bases and J by 1 base, with 6 bases between the two germline ends. There are 13 residues in the CDR3. The CDR3 bases are TGTGCCTGGAGTGTCGTTGTTAACTATGGCTACACCTTC. As protein: CAWSVVVNYGYTF. The full variable domain, its missing parts supplied by reference TRBV30 and TRBJ1-2, is SQTIHQWPATLVQPVGSPLSLECTVEGTSNPNLYWYRQAAGRGLQLLFYSVGIGQISSEVPQNLSASRPQDRQFILSSKKLLLSDSGFYLCAWSVVVNYGYTFGSGTRLTVV.

The chain links TRBV24-1 to TRBJ2-3, with D possibly being TRBD2 (7 bases). Germline-derived CDR1 and CDR2 are KGHDR and SFDVKD. V was cut by 3 bases and J by 1 base, with 16 bases left in between. This CDR3 region has 17 residues. The CDR3 DNA sequence: TGTGCCACCAGTGATGAACGGGGGGCTTCTCGCACAGATACGCAGTATTTT. This translates into CATSDERGASRTDTQYF.

This chain uses TRBV7-9 with TRBJ2-7; D gene ambiguous. CDR1 is SEHNR, CDR2 FQNEAQ, per germline (reference sequence). With 0 bases removed from V and 2 bases from J, the gap between germline ends came to 8 bases. CDR3 length: 14 amino acids. CDR3 in amino acids: CASSLAGNPYEQYF. The CDR3 DNA sequence: TGTGCCAGCAGCTTAGCGGGGAACCCCTACGAGCAGTACTTC.

This clone has only a few counts. This sample includes further DNA sequences coding for the same CDR3. The chain combines TRBV6-4 with TRBJ2-2; D ambiguous. Trimming cost V 0 bases and J 3 bases, with 2 bases left between them. This CDR3 spans 13 amino acids. Germline values: CDR1 MRHNA, CDR2 SNTAGT. The chain's CDR3 is CASSDSDTGELFF. As DNA, the CDR3 is TGTGCCAGCAGTGACTCGGACACCGGGGAGCTGTTTTTT.

The chain couples TRBV12-3 or TRBV12-4 to TRBJ1-3; no definite D call. Trimming shortened V by 7 bases and J by 2 bases, and 9 bases separated the two germline ends. This CDR3 has 13 residues. The CDR3 sequence: CASKLGPGNTIYF. The CDR3 region has the DNA TGTGCCAGCAAACTAGGACCTGGAAACACCATATATTTT.

The chain carries TRBV11-2 and TRBJ2-7, with D possibly being TRBD1 or TRBD2 (5 bases each). From germline, CDR1 is SGHAT and CDR2 FQNNGV. The ends were cut back, 5 bases at V and 2 bases at J, with 13 bases in the middle. The CDR3 loop spans 14 amino acids. The CDR3 region is CASSPRDPPYEQYF. CDR3 DNA: TGTGCCAGCAGCCCCCGGGACCCGCCCTACGAGCAGTACTTC.

CDR3 region: CASSLRGLSYGYTF. CDR3 DNA: TGTGCCAGCAGCTTACGGGGGCTCTCCTATGGCTACACCTTC. V usage is TRBV5-6 and J usage is TRBJ1-2; D might be TRBD1 (6 bases). Trimming removed 2 bases at V and 4 bases at J, with 12 bases between. The CDR3 sequence is 14 residues long. Germline CDR1 reads SGHDT; CDR2 reads YYEEEE. The full variable domain, rest sourced from reference TRBV5-6 and TRBJ1-2, is DAGVTQSPTHLIKTRGQQVTLRCSPKSGHDTVSWYQQALGQGPQFIFQYYEEEERQRGNFPDRFSGHQFPNYSSELNVNALLLGDSALYLCASSLRGLSYGYTFGSGTRLTVV.